These 6 T cell receptor beta chains were sequenced from one sample in a study of blood T cell repertoires in COVID-19. Method: immunoSEQ multiplex PCR; TCRdb's copy keeps in-frame clones and lacks some. The sample lists around 250,000 clones, over 75% occurring once. Sequenced sample: PBMCs or T cells enriched from blood (not recorded which). These receptors came from a woman aged 40 to 50 who had been exposed to COVID-19.

CDR3 protein: CASSQVGSEQFF. DNA for the CDR3: TGCGCCAGCAGCCAAGTTGGGAGTGAGCAGTTCTTC. The chain uses TRBV4-1 and TRBJ2-1; possible D gene TRBD2, 5 bases. The CDR3 runs 12 residues. CDR1 and CDR2 (germline): MGHRA, YSYEKL. Between the trimmed V and J ends, which lost 1 base and 9 bases, there was a span of 7 bases.

The chain employs TRBV7-2 and TRBJ2-1, with 10 bases aligning to TRBD1. V shed 5 bases, J shed 9 bases, and the junction held 16 bases outside the gene matches. In germline, CDR1 is SGHTA, CDR2 FQGNSA. CDR3 size: 17 residues. This CDR3 is CASSNSRQGAGIGEQFF. Here the CDR3 DNA reads TGTGCCAGCAGCAACTCCCGACAGGGGGCGGGTATTGGTGAGCAGTTCTTC. Full variable domain (missing parts from reference TRBV7-2 and TRBJ2-1): GAGVSQSPSNKVTEKGKDVELRCDPISGHTALYWYRQSLGQGLEFLIYFQGNSAPDKSGLPSDRFSAERTGGSVSTLTIQRTQQEDSAVYLCASSNSRQGAGIGEQFFGPGTRLTVL.

The chain employs TRBV15 and TRBJ2-4; 9 bases match TRBD2. The CDR3 is 17 amino acids. The germline gives CDR1 LNHNV, CDR2 YYDKDF (reference sequence). The V and J ends lost 0 bases and 0 bases, in that order; junction bases with no gene match: 3. For the CDR3, the DNA is TGTGCCACCAGCAGAGAGATAGCGGGAGCAGCCAAAAACATTCAGTACTTC. Amino acids: CATSREIAGAAKNIQYF.

The chain uses TRBV5-4 and TRBJ2-2; possibly TRBD2 for D (6 bases). Germline assignment: CDR1 SGHNT and CDR2 YYREEE (reference sequence). Trimming took off 4 bases at V and 10 bases at J, with 23 bases between the two ends. The CDR3 runs 16 residues. This CDR3 reads CASSPSGTLPSAELFF. The CDR3, as DNA: TGTGCCAGCAGCCCCTCCGGGACTCTACCGAGCGCGGAGCTGTTTTTT.

The chain recombines TRBV5-5 with TRBJ2-7, with D unresolved. There are 14 residues in the CDR3. The V gene lost 2 bases and the J gene lost 2 bases, with 11 bases spanning the gap. Germline values: CDR1 SGHKS, CDR2 YYEKEE (reference sequence). This CDR3 reads CASSLIVQTYEQYF. The CDR3 DNA sequence: TGTGCCAGCAGCTTAATAGTCCAAACCTACGAGCAGTACTTC.

To note about this clone: The junction shows a germline mismatch at one end, possibly a read error. This chain connects TRBV5-1 to TRBJ1-4, with TRBD1 identical over 8 bases. The CDR3 contains 15 residues. Germline V gives CDR1 SGHRS, CDR2 YFSETQ. The CDR3 loop is CASSSTGGSGEKLFF. The CDR3 nucleotides read TGTGCCAGCAGCAGTACAGGGGGATCGGGGGAAAAACTGTTTTTT.